The clone carrying this T cell receptor (beta chain) turned up a few times. TCRdb re-derived calls from the reads in MiXCR, one entry per CDR3 protein. The repertoire includes 150,000 to 200,000 distinct CDR3 sequences, approximately 17% of them detected once, and around 20% sits in the top ten. Germline V gene sequence: CDR1 SGHAT, CDR2 FQNNGV. CDR3 length equals 14 residues. V trimming: 8 bases; J trimming: 3 bases; junction bases outside the gene matches: 7. This sample stems from a study of T cell repertoires in cytomegalovirus infection. The chain is built from TRBV11-2 and TRBJ2-7; 10 nucleotides match TRBD1. The TCR comes from a human donor in good health (CMV status not recorded). Some clones in this sample may be carry-over from other donors' samples. The specimen sequenced was CD8+ T cells from PBMCs. The CDR3 loop reads CASSEGTGDYEQYF. CDR3 nucleotides: TGTGCCAGCTCGGAAGGGACAGGGGACTACGAGCAGTACTTC.